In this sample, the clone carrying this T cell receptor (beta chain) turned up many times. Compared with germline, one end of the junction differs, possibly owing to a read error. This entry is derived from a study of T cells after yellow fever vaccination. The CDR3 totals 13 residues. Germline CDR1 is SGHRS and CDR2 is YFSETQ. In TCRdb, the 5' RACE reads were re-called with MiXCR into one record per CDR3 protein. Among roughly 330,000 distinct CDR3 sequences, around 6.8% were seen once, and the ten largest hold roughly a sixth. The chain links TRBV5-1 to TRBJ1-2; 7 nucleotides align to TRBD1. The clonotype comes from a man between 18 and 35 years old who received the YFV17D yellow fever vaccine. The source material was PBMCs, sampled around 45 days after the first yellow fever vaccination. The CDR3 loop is CASSPDRDYGYTF. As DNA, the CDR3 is TGTGCCAGCAGTCCTGACAGGGACTATGGCTACACCTTC.